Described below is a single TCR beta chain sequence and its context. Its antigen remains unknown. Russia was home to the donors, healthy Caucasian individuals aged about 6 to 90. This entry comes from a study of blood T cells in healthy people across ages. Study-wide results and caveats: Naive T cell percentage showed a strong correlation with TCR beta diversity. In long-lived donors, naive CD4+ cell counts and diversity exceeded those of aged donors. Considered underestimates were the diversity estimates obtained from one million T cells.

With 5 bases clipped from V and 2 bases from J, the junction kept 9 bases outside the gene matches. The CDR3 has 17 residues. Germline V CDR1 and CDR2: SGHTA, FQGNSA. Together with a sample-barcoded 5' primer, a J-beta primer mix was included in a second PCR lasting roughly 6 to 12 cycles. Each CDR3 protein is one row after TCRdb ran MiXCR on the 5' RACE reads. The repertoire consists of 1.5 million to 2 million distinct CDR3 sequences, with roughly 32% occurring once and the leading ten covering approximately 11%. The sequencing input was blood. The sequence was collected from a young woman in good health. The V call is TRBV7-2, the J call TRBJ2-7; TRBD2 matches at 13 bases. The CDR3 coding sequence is TGTGCCAGCAGCCACGGACTAGCGGGAGTGGGGGCCTACGAGCAGTACTTC. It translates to CASSHGLAGVGAYEQYF.